This T cell receptor (beta chain) originates from a study of CD8 T cells in Susac syndrome. This clonotype was seen once. Unmatched junction bases numbered 7, after V lost 3 bases and J lost 4 bases. The CDR3 totals 14 residues. Germline V CDR1 and CDR2: SQVTM, ANQGSEA. RNA amounts of about 0.5 to 1 ug underwent reverse transcription with random hexamers. TCRdb reanalysed the immunoSEQ multiplex PCR reads using MiXCR and keeps one entry per CDR3 protein. The sample contains some 200,000 distinct CDR3 sequences, around nine tenths of which appear only once. Sample: CD8+ T cells from PBMCs. The rearrangement joins TRBV29-1 to TRBJ1-2; 8 bases match TRBD1. The TCR sequence derives from a human donor with multiple sclerosis. CDR3 in amino acids: CSVEATGDFYGYTF. CDR3 in DNA: TGCAGCGTTGAGGCGACAGGGGATTTCTATGGCTACACCTTC.